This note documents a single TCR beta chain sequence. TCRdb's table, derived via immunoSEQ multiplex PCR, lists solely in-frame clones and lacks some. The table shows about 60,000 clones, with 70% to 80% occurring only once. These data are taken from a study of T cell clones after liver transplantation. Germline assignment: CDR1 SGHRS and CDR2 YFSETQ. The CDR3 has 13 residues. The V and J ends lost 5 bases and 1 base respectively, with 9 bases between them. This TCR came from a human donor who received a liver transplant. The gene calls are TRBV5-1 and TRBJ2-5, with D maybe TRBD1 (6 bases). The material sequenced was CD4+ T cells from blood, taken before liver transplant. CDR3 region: CASRTGLQETQYF. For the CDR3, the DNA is TGCGCCAGCAGAACAGGGCTCCAAGAGACCCAGTACTTC.